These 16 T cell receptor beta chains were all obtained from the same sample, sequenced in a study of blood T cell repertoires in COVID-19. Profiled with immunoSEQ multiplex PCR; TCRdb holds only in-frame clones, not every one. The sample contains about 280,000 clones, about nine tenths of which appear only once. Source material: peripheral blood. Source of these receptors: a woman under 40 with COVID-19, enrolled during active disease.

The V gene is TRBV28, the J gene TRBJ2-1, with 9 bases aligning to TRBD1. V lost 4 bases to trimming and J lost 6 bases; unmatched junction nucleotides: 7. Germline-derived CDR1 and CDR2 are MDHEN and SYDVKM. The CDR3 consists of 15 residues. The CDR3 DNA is TGTGCCAGCAGTTCGCCGGGACAGGGTTTCAATGAGCAGTTCTTC. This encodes CASSSPGQGFNEQFF.

CDR3 bases: TGTGCCAGCAGCATGGCCAGGGGGCGACTAGCGGGAGGGAAGAGAGGCAATGAGCAGTTCTTC. Translated: CASSMARGRLAGGKRGNEQFF. This rearrangement joins TRBV7-9 to TRBJ2-1; 14 bases are a match to TRBD2. Looked up from germline, CDR1 is SEHNR and CDR2 is FQNEAQ (reference sequence). The CDR3 has 21 amino acids. The junction had 21 bases not matched to a gene; V was cut back by 5 bases and J by 6 bases.

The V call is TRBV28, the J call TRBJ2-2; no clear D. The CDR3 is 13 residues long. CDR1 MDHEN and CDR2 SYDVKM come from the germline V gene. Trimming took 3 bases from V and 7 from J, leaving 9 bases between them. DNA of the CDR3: TGTGCCAGCAGTTTTTTAAGAGGCGGGGAGCTGTTTTTT. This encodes CASSFLRGGELFF.

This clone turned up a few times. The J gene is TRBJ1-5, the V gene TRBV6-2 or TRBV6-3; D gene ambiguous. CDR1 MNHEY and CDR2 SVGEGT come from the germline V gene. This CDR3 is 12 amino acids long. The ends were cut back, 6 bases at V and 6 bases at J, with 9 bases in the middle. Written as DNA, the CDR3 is TGTGCCAGCAGCTCCCCTATTCAGCCCCAGCATTTT. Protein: CASSSPIQPQHF.

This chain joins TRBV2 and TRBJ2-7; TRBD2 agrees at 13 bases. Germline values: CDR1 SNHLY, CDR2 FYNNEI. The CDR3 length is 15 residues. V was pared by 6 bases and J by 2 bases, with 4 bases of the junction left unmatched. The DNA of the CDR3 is TGTGCCAGCAGGGGGACTAGCGGGACCCCCTACGAGCAGTACTTC. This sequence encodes CASRGTSGTPYEQYF. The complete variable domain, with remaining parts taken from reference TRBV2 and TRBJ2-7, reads EPEVTQTPSHQVTQMGQEVILRCVPISNHLYFYWYRQILGQKVEFLVSFYNNEISEKSEIFDDQFSVERPDGSNFTLKIRSTKLEDSAMYFCASRGTSGTPYEQYFGPGTRLTVT.

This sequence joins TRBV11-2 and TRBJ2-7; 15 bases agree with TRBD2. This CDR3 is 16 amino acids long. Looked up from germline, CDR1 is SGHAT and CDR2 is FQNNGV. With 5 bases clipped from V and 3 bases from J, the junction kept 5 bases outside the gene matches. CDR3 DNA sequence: TGTGCCAGCAGCGGACTAGCGGGAGGGAGTAGCTACGAGCAGTACTTC. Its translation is CASSGLAGGSSYEQYF.

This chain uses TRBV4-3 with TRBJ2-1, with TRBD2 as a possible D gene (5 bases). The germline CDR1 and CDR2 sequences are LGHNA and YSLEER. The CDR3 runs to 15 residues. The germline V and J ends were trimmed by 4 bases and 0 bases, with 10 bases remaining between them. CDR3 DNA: TGCGCCAGCAGCCTCGCGGGTACCTCCTACAATGAGCAGTTCTTC. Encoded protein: CASSLAGTSYNEQFF.

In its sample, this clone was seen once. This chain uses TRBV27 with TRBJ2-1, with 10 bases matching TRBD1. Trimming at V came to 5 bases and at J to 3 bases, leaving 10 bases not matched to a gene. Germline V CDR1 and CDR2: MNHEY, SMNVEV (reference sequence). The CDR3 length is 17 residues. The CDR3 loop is CASSTFYRDRGYNEQFF. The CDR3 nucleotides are TGTGCCAGCAGTACCTTTTACCGGGACAGGGGCTACAATGAGCAGTTCTTC.

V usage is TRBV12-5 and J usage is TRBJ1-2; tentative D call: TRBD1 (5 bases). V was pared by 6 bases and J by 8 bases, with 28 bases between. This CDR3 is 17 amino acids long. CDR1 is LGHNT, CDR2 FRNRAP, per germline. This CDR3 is CASGPRSDSRSGVGYTF. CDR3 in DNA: TGTGCTAGTGGCCCCAGGTCCGACAGCCGCTCTGGAGTCGGCTACACCTTC.

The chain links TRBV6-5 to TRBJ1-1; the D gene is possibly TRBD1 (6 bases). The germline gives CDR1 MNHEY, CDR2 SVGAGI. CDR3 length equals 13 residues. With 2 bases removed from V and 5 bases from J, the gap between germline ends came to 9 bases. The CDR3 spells CASSYIGTTEAFF. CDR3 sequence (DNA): TGTGCCAGCAGTTACATCGGGACAACTGAAGCTTTCTTT.

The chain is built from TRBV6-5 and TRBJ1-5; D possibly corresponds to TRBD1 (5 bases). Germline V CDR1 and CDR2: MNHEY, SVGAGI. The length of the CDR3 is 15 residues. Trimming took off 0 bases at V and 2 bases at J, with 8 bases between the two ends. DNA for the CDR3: TGTGCCAGCAGTTACTCGGCGGGGGGCAATCAGCCCCAGCATTTT. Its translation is CASSYSAGGNQPQHF.

The CDR3 loop is CASSLSAGYRAEAFF. Here the CDR3 DNA reads TGTGCCAGCAGTTTATCAGCCGGATACAGAGCTGAAGCTTTCTTT. This chain joins TRBV28 and TRBJ1-1; D not certain. CDR1 is MDHEN, CDR2 SYDVKM, per germline. V lost 1 base and J lost 6, with 15 bases in between. The CDR3 is 15 residues long.

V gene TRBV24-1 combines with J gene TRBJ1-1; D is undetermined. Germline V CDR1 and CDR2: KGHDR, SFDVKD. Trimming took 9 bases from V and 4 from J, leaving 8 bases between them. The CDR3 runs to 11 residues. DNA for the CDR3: TGTGCCACCTCTATTGGCACTGAAGCTTTCTTT. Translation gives CATSIGTEAFF.

CDR3 sequence: CSVAWFGSETQYF. The DNA of the CDR3 is TGCAGCGTAGCGTGGTTCGGGTCGGAGACCCAGTACTTC. The rearrangement uses TRBV29-1 and TRBJ2-5; D call uncertain. From germline, CDR1 is SQVTM and CDR2 ANQGSEA. This CDR3 has 13 residues. V dropped 6 bases and J dropped 5 bases, with 16 bases sitting between them.

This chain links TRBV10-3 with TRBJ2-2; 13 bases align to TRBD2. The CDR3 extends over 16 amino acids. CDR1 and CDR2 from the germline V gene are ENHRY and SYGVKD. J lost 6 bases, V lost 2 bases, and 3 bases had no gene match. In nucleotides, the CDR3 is TGTGCCATCAGTGAGACAGGACTAGCGGGAGCCGGGGAGCTGTTTTTT. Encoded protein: CAISETGLAGAGELFF.

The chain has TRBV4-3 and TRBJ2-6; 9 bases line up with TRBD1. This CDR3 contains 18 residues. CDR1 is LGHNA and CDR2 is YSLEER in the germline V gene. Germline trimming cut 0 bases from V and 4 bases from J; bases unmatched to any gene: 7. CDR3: CASSQDQQGASGANVLTF. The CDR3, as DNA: TGCGCCAGCAGCCAAGATCAACAGGGGGCATCGGGGGCCAACGTCCTGACTTTC.